These 15 T cell receptor beta chains were all obtained from the same sample, sequenced in a study of T-cell reconstitution after alpha-beta-depleted transplantation in children. Library preparation (for TCRbeta) was performed with unique molecular identifiers. TCRdb fed the PCR reads into MiXCR, producing one record per CDR3 protein. The repertoire holds about 830,000 distinct CDR3 sequences, with about 16% as singletons. The sample consisted of PBMCs, mostly from graft donor cells, taken 360 days after TCRalphabeta/CD19-depleted stem cell transplant. These receptors all come from a male patient aged 10-17 years who had a stem cell transplant for acute lymphoblastic leukemia, so the T cells may come from the graft donor.

The chain carries TRBV7-3 and TRBJ2-7; 9 bases line up with TRBD2. The J segment lost 0 bases and the V segment lost 0 bases, leaving 3 bases of the junction unmatched. There are 16 residues in the CDR3. Germline-derived CDR1 and CDR2 are SGHTA and FQGTGA. CDR3: CASSLTRLAASYEQYF. The CDR3 nucleotides read TGTGCCAGCAGCTTAACGAGACTAGCGGCCTCCTACGAGCAGTACTTC. Looking up the rest from reference TRBV7-3 and TRBJ2-7 gives the full variable domain: GAGVSQTPSNKVTEKGKYVELRCDPISGHTALYWYRQSLGQGPEFLIYFQGTGAADDSGLPNDRFFAVRPEGSVSTLKIQRTERGDSAVYLCASSLTRLAASYEQYFGPGTRLTVT.

In its sample, this clonotype was seen a few times. The chain has TRBV20-1 and TRBJ2-7; a weak D match, TRBD1 (5 bases). Germline V gene sequence: CDR1 DFQATT, CDR2 SNEGSKA (reference sequence). The CDR3 contains 18 residues. Trimming removed 1 base from V and 4 bases from J, with 26 bases in between. Written as DNA, the CDR3 is TGCAGTGCTAGAGCCGGGTCAGGGTTTGTGCCCCGATTATACGAGCAGTACTTC. Translating gives CSARAGSGFVPRLYEQYF.

This clonotype was seen just once. V is TRBV24-1 and J is TRBJ1-5; no clear D gene. CDR1 KGHDR and CDR2 SFDVKD come from the germline V gene. This CDR3 region has 14 residues. V gave up 3 bases and J gave up 1 base, with 6 bases separating them. CDR3 in DNA: TGTGCCACCAGTGATCCCGGGAGCAATCAGCCCCAGCATTTT. It is translated as CATSDPGSNQPQHF.

This chain joins TRBV6-1 and TRBJ2-3; D possibly matches TRBD1 or TRBD2 (6 bases each). Germline CDR1 is MNHNS and CDR2 is SASEGT. Trimming pared 3 bases from V and 4 bases from J, leaving 14 bases between. This CDR3 is built from 15 residues. The CDR3 DNA follows: TGTGCCAGCAGTGACTTGGCGAGGGGGGCAGATACGCAGTATTTT. Its translation: CASSDLARGADTQYF.

The V gene is TRBV6-2 or TRBV6-3, the J gene TRBJ2-3; 8 bases map to TRBD1. CDR1 MNHEY and CDR2 SVGEGT come from the germline V gene. Unmatched junction bases numbered 9, after V lost 5 bases and J lost 2 bases. This CDR3 is built from 16 residues. In DNA, the CDR3 is TGTGCCAGCAGTGACCTCCGGGACAGGTACACAGATACGCAGTATTTT. It translates to CASSDLRDRYTDTQYF.

This chain links TRBV9 with TRBJ2-7; TRBD2 might be the D (6 bases). The germline V gene encodes CDR1 SGDLS and CDR2 YYNGEE. The CDR3 has 14 amino acids. Trimming shortened V by 4 bases and J by 6 bases, and 17 bases separated the two germline ends. The CDR3 DNA is TGTGCCAGCAGCCCTAGGGTAGCGGCCCTCGAGCAGTACTTC. The encoded protein is CASSPRVAALEQYF.

This clonotype appeared a few times. The rearrangement joins TRBV7-9 to TRBJ2-1; maybe TRBD2 (6 bases). CDR1 and CDR2 from the germline V gene are SEHNR and FQNEAQ (reference sequence). The CDR3 is 14 residues long. V lost 2 bases and J lost 4, with 9 bases in between. The DNA for the CDR3 is TGTGCCAGCAGCTTAATAGCGGTGTACAATGAGCAGTTCTTC. Translated: CASSLIAVYNEQFF. The full variable domain, its missing parts supplied by reference TRBV7-9 and TRBJ2-1, is DTGVSQNPRHKITKRGQNVTFRCDPISEHNRLYWYRQTLGQGPEFLTYFQNEAQLEKSRLLSDRFSAERPKGSFSTLEIQRTEQGDSAMYLCASSLIAVYNEQFFGPGTRLTVL.

This chain joins TRBV29-1 and TRBJ1-3; D is unclear. The CDR3 is 13 residues long. The germline V gene encodes CDR1 SQVTM and CDR2 ANQGSEA. The ends were cut back, 6 bases at V and 7 bases at J, with 16 bases in the middle. As DNA, the CDR3 is TGCAGCGTCGTTTCATCGGGAGGGAACACCATATATTTT. It translates to CSVVSSGGNTIYF.

V and J are TRBV14 and TRBJ2-7; unclear D gene. The CDR3 covers 14 residues. Germline assignment: CDR1 SGHDN and CDR2 FVKESK. The V end lost 4 bases, the J end lost 4 bases, and 14 bases lay between the germline ends. CDR3 sequence: CASSLWTGPYEQYF. CDR3 bases: TGTGCCAGCAGCCTCTGGACGGGCCCGTACGAGCAGTACTTC.

This clonotype was observed a handful of times. The chain uses TRBV20-1 and TRBJ2-5; 10 bases are a match to TRBD1. CDR1 DFQATT and CDR2 SNEGSKA come from the germline V gene (reference sequence). This CDR3 comprises 17 residues. Trimming took 3 bases from V and 0 from J; bases not matched to a gene: 10. The CDR3 coding sequence is TGCAGTGCTAGGGGGGGACAGGGGAACCTATACCAAGAGACCCAGTACTTC. It yields the protein CSARGGQGNLYQETQYF.

This clonotype was counted many times. The chain is built from TRBV6-2 or TRBV6-3 and TRBJ2-1; 8 positions match TRBD2. Germline loops: CDR1 MNHEY, CDR2 SVGEGT. V shed 7 bases and J 9 bases; nucleotides not matched to a gene: 8. There are 13 residues in the CDR3. CDR3 amino acids: CASMVAGGPEQFF. The CDR3 nucleotides read TGTGCCAGCATGGTGGCGGGAGGCCCTGAGCAGTTCTTC.

This clonotype was seen a handful of times. The chain joins TRBV10-2 to TRBJ2-7; 7 bases fit TRBD1. Germline V gene data show CDR1 as WSHSY and CDR2 as SAAADI. There are 17 residues in the CDR3. Trimming at V came to 7 bases and at J to 1 base, leaving 16 bases not matched to a gene. CDR3 sequence: CASTNYLGTDLSYEQYF. CDR3 in DNA: TGCGCCAGCACCAATTACTTAGGGACAGACTTATCCTACGAGCAGTACTTC.

This chain links TRBV4-1 with TRBJ2-5; tentative D call: TRBD1 (7 bases). V lost 0 bases and J lost 5, with 16 bases in between. The CDR3 sequence is 16 residues long. CDR1 is MGHRA, CDR2 YSYEKL, per germline. The CDR3 here is CASSQDLTGRLETQYF. The CDR3 region has the DNA TGCGCCAGCAGCCAAGACCTGACAGGGAGGTTGGAGACCCAGTACTTC.

The CDR3 nucleotides are TGTGCCAGCATAAAAGGAGGGGGACGCACAGATACGCAGTATTTT. Its translation: CASIKGGGRTDTQYF. This rearrangement joins TRBV25-1 to TRBJ2-3; either TRBD1 or TRBD2 may fit D (6 bases each). Germline V lookup: CDR1 MGHDK, CDR2 SYGVNS. The ends were cut back, 7 bases at V and 1 base at J, with 15 bases in the middle. The CDR3 is made up of 15 amino acids.

This clonotype appeared many times. This sequence joins TRBV11-2 and TRBJ2-1; possible D gene TRBD1, 5 bases. The V and J ends lost 1 base and 4 bases respectively, with 14 bases between them. The CDR3 sequence is 16 residues long. Germline V gene sequence: CDR1 SGHAT, CDR2 FQNNGV. CDR3: CASSLAQGKPYNEQFF. DNA of the CDR3: TGTGCCAGCAGCTTAGCGCAGGGAAAACCTTACAATGAGCAGTTCTTC.